This TCR beta chain was documented in a study of T cells in women clearing cervical HPV infection. Study-wide results and caveats: Effector/memory and HPV-specific T cells were not isolated, and association timing is unknown. CIN3+ cases had significantly higher TCR repertoire richness than controls, but evenness did not differ. TRBV6-7 relative abundance averaged 0.11% in cases and 0.15% to 0.2% in controls.

V shed 6 bases and J shed 4 bases, with 7 bases lying between them. The CDR3 is 12 amino acids. Details on this clone: Its antigen is still unknown. The read stops 3 residues short of the end of the CDR3; the missing end is completed from the germline J gene.

Some clones are missing from TCRdb's copy, which holds only in-frame ones; the method was immunoSEQ multiplex PCR. The table for this sample gives some 40,000 clones. The TCR comes from a woman aged 18-69 years with a cervical HPV16 infection that either progressed to CIN3+ or cleared (not recorded which). This chain links TRBV12-3 or TRBV12-4 with TRBJ2-1; D gene uncertain. Sequenced material: blood buffy coat. CDR3 DNA (partial): TGTGCCAGCAGCCGTATATACAATGAG. This sequence encodes CASSRIYNE. The whole CDR3 reads CASSRIYNEQFF.